These 21 T cell receptor beta chains were all obtained from the same sample, sequenced in a study of T cell repertoires in ileal Crohn's disease (dated by TCRdb to about 2019). Library creation used the immunoSEQ multiplex PCR assay. TCRdb obtained this table from immuneACCESS and retained in-frame rearrangements with V and J assigned. These tables miss some clones; where compared with another copy, unresolved V genes account for less than half of the shortfall, and the remainder is unexplained. This sample gives around 15,000 clones in total; around 65% of them show up just once. In total, the top ten clones hold approximately 5% of the sample. Sequencing was carried out using ileal tissue. The receptor source for this set is an adult with Crohn's disease.

This clone appeared a few times. This chain joins TRBV2 and TRBJ2-2; 9 bases are a match to TRBD2. After removal of 4 bases from V and 5 bases from J, the junction contained 8 bases not matched to a gene. The germline gives CDR1 SNHLY, CDR2 FYNNEI. The CDR3 is 16 residues long. The CDR3 protein is CASSGLAGKGTGELFF. CDR3 bases: TGTGCCAGCAGTGGCCTAGCGGGAAAAGGTACCGGGGAGCTGTTTTTT. The full variable domain, rest sourced from reference TRBV2 and TRBJ2-2, is EPEVTQTPSHQVTQMGQEVILRCVPISNHLYFYWYRQILGQKVEFLVSFYNNEISEKSEIFDDQFSVERPDGSNFTLKIRSTKLEDSAMYFCASSGLAGKGTGELFFGEGSRLTVL.

The chain couples TRBV6-1 to TRBJ2-7; D is perhaps TRBD2 (5 bases). Germline CDR1 and CDR2: MNHNS and SASEGT. V lost 5 bases to trimming and J lost 2 bases, with 10 bases between them. CDR3 length: 13 amino acids. The CDR3 bases are TGTGCCAGCAGTCGTGACGGGACCTACGAGCAGTACTTC. Its protein is CASSRDGTYEQYF.

A single count supports this clone. The rearrangement joins TRBV18 to TRBJ1-5; D not resolved. V lost 3 bases to trimming and J lost 0 bases, with 12 bases between them. The CDR3 is 16 residues long. Germline loops: CDR1 KGHSH, CDR2 LQKENI. CDR3 nucleotides: TGTGCCAGCTCACCGTCGTCGGTGAATAGCAATCAGCCCCAGCATTTT. This sequence encodes CASSPSSVNSNQPQHF.

The chain uses TRBV28 and TRBJ2-5; TRBD2 matches at 9 bases. Germline V gene sequence: CDR1 MDHEN, CDR2 SYDVKM. The CDR3 runs to 15 residues. Unmatched junction bases numbered 4, after V lost 3 bases and J lost 2 bases. CDR3: CASSFISGGQETQYF. CDR3 DNA sequence: TGTGCCAGCAGTTTTATTAGCGGGGGACAAGAGACCCAGTACTTC.

This clone has just a few counts. V is TRBV5-6 and J is TRBJ1-2, with TRBD1 matching over 11 bases. Germline trimming cut 2 bases from V and 5 bases from J; bases unmatched to any gene: 5. This CDR3 spans 15 amino acids. CDR1 and CDR2 (germline): SGHDT, YYEEEE. In nucleotides, the CDR3 is TGTGCCAGCAGCTTTACCGGGACAGGGGGTTATGGCTACACCTTC. It translates to CASSFTGTGGYGYTF.

The chain has TRBV25-1 and TRBJ1-1; D unclear. Germline lookup yields CDR1 MGHDK and CDR2 SYGVNS. The CDR3 contains 14 residues. Trimming pared 1 base from V and 3 bases from J, leaving 9 bases between. CDR3 bases: TGTGCCAGCAGTGAATGGGAGGGCTACACTGAAGCTTTCTTT. Translation gives CASSEWEGYTEAFF.

The CDR3 nucleotides are TGTGCCAGCAGCGCGGACAGGGCGGGAGTCACCGGGGAGCTGTTTTTT. Protein product: CASSADRAGVTGELFF. The genes are TRBV11-2 and TRBJ2-2; TRBD1 is a possible D gene (8 bases). This CDR3 contains 16 residues. The V gene lost 5 bases and the J gene lost 4 bases, with 17 bases spanning the gap. CDR1 is SGHAT and CDR2 is FQNNGV in the germline V gene.

The gene calls are TRBV2 and TRBJ2-5, with D possibly matching TRBD2 (6 bases). This CDR3 region has 13 residues. The V gene's germline CDR1 is SNHLY and CDR2 FYNNEI. V dropped 4 bases and J dropped 4 bases, with 10 bases sitting between them. The DNA of the CDR3 is TGTGCCAGCAGTGGGAGGGAAGGAGAGACCCAGTACTTC. Translated, it gives CASSGREGETQYF.

J is TRBJ2-7 and V is TRBV5-4; TRBD2 aligns across 8 bases. CDR1 is SGHNT and CDR2 is YYREEE in the germline V gene (reference sequence). The CDR3 has 15 amino acids. The junction had 5 bases not matched to a gene; V was cut back by 1 base and J by 2 bases. The CDR3, as DNA: TGTGCCAGCAGCTTGAGGAATAGCGGGGCCTACGAGCAGTACTTC. It codes for CASSLRNSGAYEQYF.

The chain has TRBV5-1 and TRBJ2-2; perhaps TRBD1 as D (5 bases). Germline CDR1 and CDR2: SGHRS and YFSETQ. The length of the CDR3 is 16 residues. The V and J ends lost 4 bases and 3 bases respectively, with 16 bases between them. The CDR3 region is CASSPSTVKDTGELFF. CDR3 nucleotides: TGCGCCAGCAGCCCGTCGACAGTTAAGGACACCGGGGAGCTGTTTTTT.

The V call is TRBV7-6, the J call TRBJ1-2; 7 bases agree with TRBD1. The germline V gene encodes CDR1 SGHVS and CDR2 FNYEAQ. The length of the CDR3 is 16 residues. J lost 8 bases, V lost 1 base, and 13 bases had no gene match. CDR3 residues: CASSLVTGRLRGGYTF. CDR3 DNA sequence: TGTGCCAGCAGCTTAGTGACCGGCAGGCTCAGGGGGGGCTACACCTTC.

The chain combines TRBV7-8 with TRBJ2-5, with TRBD2 matching over 10 bases. The junction had 12 bases not matched to a gene; V was cut back by 7 bases and J by 4 bases. The V gene's germline CDR1 is SGHVS and CDR2 FQNEAQ. The CDR3 has 16 amino acids. In DNA, the CDR3 is TGTGCCAGCACCCGGACTAGCGGTTACACGGGAGAGACCCAGTACTTC. Translating it yields CASTRTSGYTGETQYF. The full variable domain, its missing parts supplied by reference TRBV7-8 and TRBJ2-5, is GAGVSQSPRYKVAKRGQDVALRCDPISGHVSLFWYQQALGQGPEFLTYFQNEAQLDKSGLPSDRFFAERPEGSVSTLKIQRTQQEDSAVYLCASTRTSGYTGETQYFGPGTRLLVL.

This chain links TRBV7-9 with TRBJ1-2, with TRBD1 identical over 8 bases. V gave up 5 bases and J gave up 6 bases; unmatched junction bases: 8. Germline V gene sequence: CDR1 SEHNR, CDR2 FQNEAQ (reference sequence). The CDR3 is 14 residues long. The CDR3 region is CASSDRGSSHGYTF. Here the CDR3 DNA reads TGTGCCAGCAGCGACAGGGGATCCTCTCATGGCTACACCTTC. The full variable domain, with the rest looked up from reference TRBV7-9 and TRBJ1-2, is DTGVSQNPRHKITKRGQNVTFRCDPISEHNRLYWYRQTLGQGPEFLTYFQNEAQLEKSRLLSDRFSAERPKGSFSTLEIQRTEQGDSAMYLCASSDRGSSHGYTFGSGTRLTVV.

The chain uses TRBV7-7 and TRBJ2-5, with D tentatively TRBD2 (7 bases). Germline CDR1 reads SSHAT; CDR2 reads FNYEAQ (reference sequence). V dropped 5 bases and J dropped 5 bases, with 21 bases sitting between them. The length of the CDR3 is 16 residues. CDR3 sequence (DNA): TGTGCCAGCAGCGGAAAGCCAGGGGAGGGCGTGGAGACCCAGTACTTC. The encoded protein is CASSGKPGEGVETQYF.

The chain uses TRBV14 and TRBJ1-2; D call uncertain. The CDR3 sequence is 12 residues long. V lost 2 bases and J 2 bases, leaving 3 bases between the germline ends. Per germline, CDR1 SGHDN and CDR2 FVKESK. CDR3 nucleotides: TGTGCCAGCAGCCAACAAAACTATGGCTACACCTTC. It encodes CASSQQNYGYTF.

CDR3 nucleotides: TGTGCCTGGAGTGCAAGCAACTACGAGCAGTACTTC. Translating gives CAWSASNYEQYF. The chain recombines TRBV30 with TRBJ2-7; D call uncertain. V lost 1 base and J lost 3, with 7 bases in between. The germline V gene has CDR1 GTSNPN and CDR2 SVGIG (reference sequence). CDR3 size: 12 residues.

This chain connects TRBV18 to TRBJ2-7; tentative D call: TRBD1 (6 bases). Germline loops: CDR1 KGHSH, CDR2 LQKENI. The ends were cut back, 2 bases at V and 3 bases at J, with 11 bases in the middle. The CDR3 consists of 14 residues. This CDR3 is CASSPNRAYYEQYF. CDR3 coding DNA: TGTGCCAGCTCACCAAACAGGGCCTACTACGAGCAGTACTTC. Combining the CDR3 with reference TRBV18 and TRBJ2-7 gives the whole variable domain NAGVMQNPRHLVRRRGQEARLRCSPMKGHSHVYWYRQLPEEGLKFMVYLQKENIIDESGMPKERFSAEFPKEGPSILRIQQVVRGDSAAYFCASSPNRAYYEQYFGPGTRLTVT.

The chain uses TRBV5-1 and TRBJ1-4; 7 bases line up with TRBD1. This CDR3 is 16 amino acids long. Unmatched junction bases numbered 7, after V lost 4 bases and J lost 1 base. CDR1 SGHRS and CDR2 YFSETQ come from the germline V gene. The DNA of the CDR3 is TGCGCCAGCAGCGAGGGGGCCGGACGAACTAATGAAAAACTGTTTTTT. Translated, it gives CASSEGAGRTNEKLFF.

This sequence joins TRBV15 and TRBJ2-1, with D possibly matching TRBD2 (6 bases). Trimming left V 6 bases short and J 2 bases short, with 8 bases between. The CDR3 loop spans 13 amino acids. Germline CDR1 is LNHNV and CDR2 is YYDKDF (reference sequence). This chain's CDR3 is CATSIAAYNEQFF. CDR3 sequence (DNA): TGTGCCACCAGTATAGCGGCCTACAATGAGCAGTTCTTC.

The rearrangement joins TRBV5-1 to TRBJ2-5, with D possibly matching TRBD2 (5 bases). Germline V CDR1 and CDR2: SGHRS, YFSETQ. With 2 bases removed from V and 2 bases from J, the gap between germline ends came to 10 bases. This CDR3 contains 14 residues. CDR3 in DNA: TGCGCCAGCAGCTTATTCACTAGACAAGAGACCCAGTACTTC. Protein: CASSLFTRQETQYF.

J is TRBJ1-2 and V is TRBV10-2, with a tentative D call TRBD1 (5 bases). The V gene lost 9 bases and the J gene lost 2 bases, with 13 bases spanning the gap. The CDR3 extends over 13 amino acids. Germline assignment: CDR1 WSHSY and CDR2 SAAADI. CDR3 coding DNA: TGCGCCAGTCTTCCGGGGGAGAACTATGGCTACACCTTC. As protein: CASLPGENYGYTF.